The 18 T cell receptor beta chains below were found in one sample sequenced in a study of blood T cell repertoires in COVID-19. Assay used: immunoSEQ multiplex PCR; TCRdb lists only in-frame clones, some missing. Of hundreds of thousands of clones listed, 86% are singletons. The material sequenced was peripheral blood. Source of these receptors: a woman in her twenties or thirties with active or convalescent COVID-19.

The rearrangement joins TRBV5-8 to TRBJ2-1; the match to TRBD2 covers 12 bases. Germline V gives CDR1 SGHTS, CDR2 YDEGEE. This CDR3 has 15 residues. The V and J ends lost 5 bases and 3 bases, in that order; junction bases with no gene match: 3. The CDR3 nucleotides read TGTGCCAGCAGACCACTAGCGGGAGGCTACAATGAGCAGTTCTTC. Protein product: CASRPLAGGYNEQFF.

This chain joins TRBV7-9 and TRBJ2-2; D possibly corresponds to TRBD2 (6 bases). The CDR3 is 18 amino acids. In germline, CDR1 is SEHNR, CDR2 FQNEAQ (reference sequence). V dropped 5 bases and J dropped 6 bases, with 25 bases sitting between them. In DNA form, the CDR3 reads TGTGCCAGCAGCACCAGCGGGCAGGCCATCGCGACGGCCGGGGAGCTGTTTTTT. It encodes CASSTSGQAIATAGELFF.

This clone was observed a few times. The V call is TRBV5-1, the J call TRBJ2-7; 7 bases fit TRBD1. The V gene end was trimmed by 0 bases and the J gene end by 5 bases; junction bases not matched to a gene: 8. The germline V gene encodes CDR1 SGHRS and CDR2 YFSETQ. The CDR3 is 15 amino acids. DNA for the CDR3: TGCGCCAGCAGCTTGGAAGGGACAGCGGTCGACGAGCAGTACTTC. Translating it yields CASSLEGTAVDEQYF.

Only a few counts were recorded for this clone. This CDR3 is also generated by other DNA sequences in the sample. The rearrangement joins TRBV5-1 to TRBJ2-7, with 10 bases identical to TRBD1. The trim removed 0 bases at V and 6 bases at J, leaving 0 bases unmatched. From germline, CDR1 is SGHRS and CDR2 YFSETQ. The CDR3 spans 13 residues. CDR3 in amino acids: CASSLGDRGEQYF. DNA of the CDR3: TGCGCCAGCAGCTTGGGGGACAGGGGCGAGCAGTACTTC.

The chain carries TRBV10-3 and TRBJ2-1; TRBD2 might be the D (6 bases). CDR3 length: 14 residues. Per germline, CDR1 ENHRY and CDR2 SYGVKD. Trimming cost V 7 bases and J 0 bases, with 10 bases left between them. The CDR3 reads CAITDGSSYNEQFF. DNA of the CDR3: TGTGCCATCACTGACGGGAGCTCCTACAATGAGCAGTTCTTC.

This chain connects TRBV5-1 to TRBJ1-1; perhaps TRBD1 as D (5 bases). The CDR3 has 15 residues. Between the trimmed V and J ends, which lost 2 bases and 0 bases, there was a span of 11 bases. The germline V gene has CDR1 SGHRS and CDR2 YFSETQ. The CDR3 region has the DNA TGCGCCAGCAGCTTACGTGGGGGGATGAACACTGAAGCTTTCTTT. Translating it yields CASSLRGGMNTEAFF.

The V call is TRBV5-1, the J call TRBJ2-7; 12 positions match TRBD1. Germline trimming cut 4 bases from V and 4 bases from J; bases unmatched to any gene: 6. The CDR3 has 15 residues. CDR1 and CDR2 (germline): SGHRS, YFSETQ. The CDR3 DNA sequence: TGCGCCAGCAGCCCGGGGACAGGGGGCGCGTACGAGCAGTACTTC. Amino acids: CASSPGTGGAYEQYF.

The V and J genes are TRBV11-2 and TRBJ2-1, with 7 positions matching TRBD2. The germline gives CDR1 SGHAT, CDR2 FQNNGV. The CDR3 extends over 15 amino acids. V was clipped by 7 bases and J by 4 bases; unmatched bases: 10. CDR3 region: CASTPDLAVYNEQFF. As DNA, the CDR3 is TGTGCCAGCACCCCGGACCTAGCGGTTTACAATGAGCAGTTCTTC.

The chain is built from TRBV2 and TRBJ1-6, with D possibly being TRBD1 (6 bases). Germline V gene lookup returns CDR1 SNHLY and CDR2 FYNNEI. The CDR3 length is 13 residues. V gave up 6 bases and J gave up 7 bases, with 10 bases separating them. The CDR3: CASRGGENSPLHF. The CDR3 nucleotides read TGTGCCAGCAGAGGGGGAGAGAATTCACCCCTCCACTTT.

CDR3 sequence: CAIIKDNDNEQFF. CDR3 nucleotides: TGTGCCATCATAAAGGACAACGACAATGAGCAGTTCTTC. The J gene is TRBJ2-1, the V gene TRBV10-3; TRBD1 might be the D (5 bases). V was cut by 7 bases and J by 5 bases, with 12 bases left in between. Germline V gene lookup returns CDR1 ENHRY and CDR2 SYGVKD. The CDR3 length is 13 residues.

V usage is TRBV4-1 and J usage is TRBJ2-3; 7 bases agree with TRBD1. This CDR3 has 17 amino acids. Germline V gives CDR1 MGHRA, CDR2 YSYEKL. V dropped 2 bases and J dropped 1; count of bases not matched to a gene: 9. CDR3 residues: CASSQNIRDSRTDTQYF. The CDR3 nucleotides read TGCGCCAGCAGCCAAAATATCCGGGACAGTCGCACAGATACGCAGTATTTT.

This chain connects TRBV7-6 to TRBJ2-2; TRBD2 matches 7 bases. Germline lookup yields CDR1 SGHVS and CDR2 FNYEAQ. V lost 5 bases and J lost 3; bases outside the gene matches: 12. The CDR3 covers 17 residues. The CDR3 DNA reads as TGTGCCAGCAGCCCCCTCCCCAGCGGGGAGGACACCGGGGAGCTGTTTTTT. This sequence encodes CASSPLPSGEDTGELFF.

The V call is TRBV19, the J call TRBJ2-3; 7 bases agree with TRBD2. The CDR3 spans 16 residues. Germline V gene lookup returns CDR1 LNHDA and CDR2 SQIVND (reference sequence). J lost 1 base, V lost 3 bases, and 7 bases had no gene match. CDR3 region: CASSMVSGGGTDTQYF. CDR3 bases: TGTGCCAGTAGTATGGTTTCGGGAGGAGGCACAGATACGCAGTATTTT.

As to this clone: An end of the junction differs from the germline gene, which may be a read error. The chain has TRBV10-3 and TRBJ2-1; 11 positions match TRBD2. In germline, CDR1 is ENHRY, CDR2 SYGVKD. The CDR3 runs 14 residues. The CDR3 DNA follows: TGTGCCATCAGTCTAGCGGGAGGCTACAATGAGCAATTCTTC. Protein: CAISLAGGYNEQFF.

This clone occurred once. J is TRBJ1-2 and V is TRBV7-8; D is perhaps TRBD1 (6 bases). CDR1 is SGHVS and CDR2 is FQNEAQ in the germline V gene. The CDR3 is 15 amino acids. Trimming removed 5 bases from V and 2 bases from J, with 15 bases in between. CDR3 loop: CASSIRTAPNYGYTF. As DNA, the CDR3 is TGTGCCAGCAGCATCCGGACAGCGCCAAACTATGGCTACACCTTC.

This chain links TRBV25-1 with TRBJ1-3; the match to TRBD1 covers 9 bases. The CDR3 spans 16 residues. The V and J ends lost 8 bases and 2 bases, in that order; junction bases with no gene match: 10. Germline loops: CDR1 MGHDK, CDR2 SYGVNS. The CDR3 loop is CASSGTGKGPGNTIYF. In nucleotides, the CDR3 is TGTGCCAGCTCCGGGACAGGGAAGGGGCCTGGAAACACCATATATTTT.

V gene TRBV6-5 combines with J gene TRBJ1-6; D perhaps matches TRBD1 (5 bases). Trimming pared 9 bases from V and 8 bases from J, leaving 11 bases between. CDR1 and CDR2 (germline): MNHEY, SVGAGI. The CDR3 is 12 amino acids. The DNA for the CDR3 is TGTGCCAGTACCCAGGGATATTCACCCCTCCACTTT. Translation gives CASTQGYSPLHF.

This sequence joins TRBV27 and TRBJ2-1, with no clear D. CDR1 is MNHEY and CDR2 is SMNVEV in the germline V gene (reference sequence). This CDR3 has 13 residues. V shed 8 bases and J shed 3 bases, with 11 bases lying between them. The CDR3 sequence: CASSLASYNEQFF. The CDR3 DNA sequence: TGTGCCAGCTCCCTTGCCAGCTACAATGAGCAGTTCTTC.